This T cell receptor beta chain derives from a study of blood T cell repertoires in COVID-19. Study processing details: The assay estimated nucleated cells by amplifying reference gene primers. Produced via immunoSEQ multiplex PCR; TCRdb's table is partial and in-frame only. V and J calls and clone size are those listed in that table; D and trimming were worked out from the DNA. Of about 260,000 clones listed, roughly nine tenths are singletons. Participant-given clinical history determined each cohort assignment. The CDR3 consists of 14 residues. The germline CDR1 and CDR2 sequences are SGHDN and FVKESK. V shed 0 bases and J shed 8 bases, with 8 bases lying between them.

Sequences were obtained from PBMCs or T cells enriched from blood (not recorded which). This chain connects TRBV14 to TRBJ1-6, with unresolved D. The sequence came from a woman aged 45-65 years who had recovered from COVID-19. CDR3 in DNA: TGTGCCAGCAGCCAAGATTGGGCTTATTCACCCCTCCACTTT. Translation gives CASSQDWAYSPLHF.